One T cell receptor beta chain is described in this entry. TCRdb re-derived calls from the 5' RACE reads in MiXCR, one entry per CDR3 protein. The sample shows 1,800,000 or so distinct CDR3 sequences, around 29% of them seen only once. This specimen belongs to a study of identical twins. From germline, CDR1 is MNHNS and CDR2 SASEGT. This CDR3 region has 14 residues. V was clipped by 0 bases and J by 4 bases, with 8 bases between them. The receptor comes from a newborn girl in good health. Specimen: cord blood. This sequence joins TRBV6-1 and TRBJ2-3, with D hard to call. CDR3 nucleotide sequence: TGTGCCAGCAGTGAAGCGCGTGTGGCAGATACGCAGTATTTT. Translation: CASSEARVADTQYF.